A selection of T cell receptor beta chains follows, all from one sample in a study of cytomegalovirus exposure and HLA in healthy donors. TCRdb keeps only in-frame clones here, not all; method: immunoSEQ multiplex PCR. The sample lists 100,000 or so clones; more than 60% were seen once. Sequencing was performed on PBMCs. These receptors all come from a young woman in good health and CMV-seropositive. CDR3s include the opening cysteine and the closing phenylalanine or tryptophan. The D gene is left open where the match is weak. The size field is filled for only some rows; it gives once, few, many or a size class.

J	V	D	size	DNA	CDR3
TRBJ1-1	TRBV30	NA	NA	TGTGCCTGGAGTCTCTCCGGGGACACTGAAGCTTTCTTT	CAWSLSGDTEAFF
TRBJ2-3	TRBV7-9	TRBD2	NA	TGTGCCAGCAGCCCTAGGAGGGGGGGACTAGCGGGAGCAGATACGCAGTATTTT	CASSPRRGGLAGADTQYF
TRBJ2-7	TRBV4-1	TRBD1	NA	TGCGCCAGCAGCCTTAGGACAGGGAACTCCTACGAGCAGTACTTC	CASSLRTGNSYEQYF
TRBJ1-3	TRBV6-5	TRBD1	NA	TGTGCCAGCAGTTACGGACTCGGGACAGGGGTGAACACCATATATTTT	CASSYGLGTGVNTIYF
TRBJ1-5	TRBV7-9	NA	NA	TGTGCCAGCAGCTTAGGAGGGATGGATCAGCCCCAGCATTTT	CASSLGGMDQPQHF
TRBJ2-3	TRBV18	TRBD2	once	TGTGCCAGCTCACCACCGACTAGCGGGATCACAGATACGCAGTATTTT	CASSPPTSGITDTQYF
TRBJ2-7	TRBV5-4	TRBD2	NA	TGTGCCAGCAGCTTGAGTAGCGGGAGGGCCGGCGAGCAGTACTTC	CASSLSSGRAGEQYF
TRBJ1-5	TRBV9	NA	NA	TGTGCCAGCAGCGTAGGCCCCACGGGACAGCCCCAGCATTTT	CASSVGPTGQPQHF
TRBJ2-5	TRBV5-6	TRBD1	NA	TGTGCCAGCAGCTACGGGACAGGTGCTGCGGAGACCCAGTACTTC	CASSYGTGAAETQYF
TRBJ2-5	TRBV5-6	NA	NA	TGTGCCAGCAGCGGACAGGACTATCAAGAGACCCAGTACTTC	CASSGQDYQETQYF
TRBJ2-5	TRBV19	NA	NA	TGTGCCAGTAGTACCAGCGGGTCCCCGGGACGGGAGACCCAGTACTTC	CASSTSGSPGRETQYF
TRBJ2-3	TRBV5-1	TRBD1	NA	TGCGCCAGCAGCCCCCGATCGGACAGGAGCACAGATACGCAGTATTTT	CASSPRSDRSTDTQYF
TRBJ1-2	TRBV25-1	NA	NA	TGTGCCAGCAGTGAATTCACAGGTTCCTATGGCTACACCTTC	CASSEFTGSYGYTF
TRBJ1-2	TRBV9	NA	NA	TGTGCCAGCAGCGTAGATGCAGGCCACTATGGCTACACCTTC	CASSVDAGHYGYTF
TRBJ1-1	TRBV6-1	NA	NA	TGTGCCAGCAGTGAGACAGTCCGTTCCATGAACACTGAAGCTTTCTTT	CASSETVRSMNTEAFF
TRBJ2-2	TRBV5-1	TRBD1	NA	TGCGCCAGCAGCCCGGGACAGGGGGCCGGGGAGCTGTTTTTT	CASSPGQGAGELFF
TRBJ2-7	TRBV28	TRBD2	NA	TGTGCCAGCAGTTCCGACAGCTGGGGGGGGAGGTACGAGCAGTACTTC	CASSSDSWGGRYEQYF
TRBJ2-7	TRBV5-4	TRBD1	NA	TGTGCCAGCAGCGCGGGGACAGGGACTTCCTACGAGCAGTACTTC	CASSAGTGTSYEQYF
TRBJ2-2	TRBV9	TRBD2	NA	TGTGCCAGCAGCGTAGAACTAGCGAGGACCGGGGAGCTGTTTTTT	CASSVELARTGELFF
TRBJ2-7	TRBV5-1	TRBD1	NA	TGCGCCAGCAGCCGGCGGACAGGGGGTAGCGAGCAGTACTTC	CASSRRTGGSEQYF
TRBJ2-7	TRBV7-9	TRBD2	few	TGTGCCAGCAGCTCTCCTAGCGGGAGCTACGAGCAGTACTTC	CASSSPSGSYEQYF
TRBJ2-7	TRBV5-6	NA	once	TGTGCCAGCAGCTTGAGTAGCAGACCCTACGAGCAGTACTTC	CASSLSSRPYEQYF
TRBJ2-1	TRBV25-1	NA	NA	TGTGCCAGCAGTGAATGGCCCCGGGGGAGTTCCTACAATGAGCAGTTCTTC	CASSEWPRGSSYNEQFF
TRBJ2-1	TRBV7-9	NA	NA	TGTGCCAGCAGCCCCGGGGTCAACGGCTACAATGAGCAGTTCTTC	CASSPGVNGYNEQFF
TRBJ2-5	TRBV5-8	TRBD1	few	TGTGCCAGCAGCTTGGGCAGGGGGGAGACCCAGTACTTC	CASSLGRGETQYF
TRBJ1-1	TRBV30	NA	NA	TGTGCCTGGAACCCCGACTTGGCGAACACTGAAGCTTTCTTT	CAWNPDLANTEAFF
TRBJ1-1	TRBV2	TRBD1	NA	TGTGCCAGCAGTCAAGACAGGGAAGCTGAAGCTTTCTTT	CASSQDREAEAFF
TRBJ2-2	TRBV5-6	NA	NA	TGTGCCAGCAGCTTAGGTGTAGGGAGGCCCGTGAACACCGGGGAGCTGTTTTTT	CASSLGVGRPVNTGELFF
TRBJ2-5	TRBV28	NA	NA	TGTGCCAGCAGCCTGGCGTCGGACAGACGCCAAGAGACCCAGTACTTC	CASSLASDRRQETQYF
TRBJ1-2	TRBV27	NA	NA	TGTGCCAGCAGTTTATTACCGGGGGAAGGCTACACCTTC	CASSLLPGEGYTF
TRBJ1-5	TRBV15	TRBD1	NA	TGTGCCACCAGCAGCGAACAGGGGAGTCATCAGCCCCAGCATTTT	CATSSEQGSHQPQHF
TRBJ1-5	TRBV30	TRBD1	NA	TGTGCCTGGGGACAGGAAGCCTATAGCAATCAGCCCCAGCATTTT	CAWGQEAYSNQPQHF
TRBJ1-2	TRBV7-2	TRBD1	once	TGTGCCAGCAGCTTTCCACTACAGGGGTGGGAAGACTATGGCTACACCTTC	CASSFPLQGWEDYGYTF
TRBJ2-1	TRBV5-4	NA	NA	TGTGCCAGCAGCTTGGCCGAACTAGGCAATGAGCAGTTCTTC	CASSLAELGNEQFF
TRBJ2-3	TRBV7-2	NA	NA	TGTGCCAGCAGCTTAGCCCAGGGACTCTTCACAGATACGCAGTATTTT	CASSLAQGLFTDTQYF
TRBJ2-1	TRBV7-9	NA	NA	TGTTCCAGCAGCTTAGAGGTCAGGGGAAACAATGAGCAGTTCTTC	CSSSLEVRGNNEQFF
TRBJ2-7	TRBV29-1	NA	NA	TGCAGCGTTCTGGCGGTCAGCTCCTACGAGCAGTACTTC	CSVLAVSSYEQYF
TRBJ2-5	TRBV7-9	TRBD2	few	TGTGCCAGCAGCTCCTCCCCGGGACTAGCGGGAGGCGGAGAGACCCAGTACTTC	CASSSSPGLAGGGETQYF
TRBJ2-7	TRBV4-3	NA	NA	TGCGCCAGCAGCCAACAATGGACAGTCGCCTACGAGCAGTACTTC	CASSQQWTVAYEQYF
TRBJ2-1	TRBV5-1	TRBD2	NA	TGCGCCAGCAGCTCACTAGCGGGAGGGGGCAATGAGCAGTTCTTC	CASSSLAGGGNEQFF
TRBJ1-2	TRBV7-8	NA	NA	TGTGCCAGCAGCCCTGGACTCTATGGCTACACCTTC	CASSPGLYGYTF
TRBJ2-7	TRBV19	NA	NA	TGTGCCAGTACCGACACTGGAGAGCAGTACTTC	CASTDTGEQYF
TRBJ2-5	TRBV30	NA	NA	TGTGCCTGGGCTGACATTGGGCAGGGAGAGACCCAGTACTTC	CAWADIGQGETQYF
TRBJ2-1	TRBV4-1	NA	NA	TGCGCCAGCAGCCAAGATGAAGGGGCCTACAATGAGCAGTTCTTC	CASSQDEGAYNEQFF
TRBJ1-4	TRBV5-6	TRBD1	NA	TGTGCCAGCAGCTCAGACAGGGTGGATGAAAAACTGTTTTTT	CASSSDRVDEKLFF
TRBJ2-7	TRBV4-3	NA	NA	TGCGCCAGCAGCCGGGGCAACTACGAGCAGTACTTC	CASSRGNYEQYF
TRBJ2-1	TRBV27	TRBD2	NA	TGTGCCAGCAGTATCGCGGGGGCCTACAATGAGCAGTTCTTC	CASSIAGAYNEQFF
TRBJ1-5	TRBV27	NA	NA	TGTGCCAGCAGCCCAGGGCGCAATCAGCCCCAGCATTTT	CASSPGRNQPQHF
TRBJ2-1	TRBV21-1	NA	once	TGTGCCAGCAGCAAAGGATGTGGCGCGGAACTCGATGAGCAGTTCTTC	CASSKGCGAELDEQFF
TRBJ2-7	TRBV28	NA	NA	TGTGCCAGCAGTCCAACCCACTCAGGCGCCCCGGCCGAGTACTTC	CASSPTHSGAPAEYF
TRBJ1-1	TRBV28	TRBD1	few	TGTGCCAGCAGTTCCAGACAGGGCTTCATTGGGGAAGCTTTCTTT	CASSSRQGFIGEAFF
TRBJ2-7	TRBV30	NA	once	TGTGCCTGGGGACGCGGGGGCTTCGGCGAGCAGTACTTC	CAWGRGGFGEQYF
TRBJ2-1	TRBV7-9	NA	NA	TGTGCCAGCAGCTTAGGCGGCGGCTCCTACAATGAGCAGTTCTTC	CASSLGGGSYNEQFF